This TCR beta chain stems from a study of T cell repertoires in cytomegalovirus infection. On the study more broadly: Public TCR beta signatures indicated both CMV infection and matching HLA type. Points from the study as a whole: Predominance within the ex vivo response was attributable to HLA-C-restricted CMV-specific TCR beta clonotypes. Cumulative frequency of public TCR beta families picked out carriers of CMV plus the relevant HLA.

Germline CDR1 is SGHTA and CDR2 is FQGNSA. The CDR3 sequence is 13 residues long. Trimming took off 5 bases at V and 2 bases at J, with 10 bases between the two ends. TCRdb called the reads again in MiXCR, with one record for every CDR3 protein. Of fewer than 250,000 distinct CDR3 sequences listed, approximately 13% are singletons. There are many counts of this clonotype. Antigen specificity is unknown. The rearrangement uses TRBV7-2 and TRBJ2-7, with unresolved D. The sequence was collected from a human donor in good health (CMV status not recorded). Some clones in this sample may be carry-over from other donors' samples. The sequenced sample consisted of PBMCs. CDR3 protein: CASSQDQTYEQYF. The CDR3 DNA reads TGTGCCAGCAGCCAGGACCAAACCTACGAGCAGTACTTC.